This T cell receptor (beta chain) was observed in a study of tumor-infiltrating lymphocytes in localized non-small cell lung cancer (dated by TCRdb to 2020 to 2023). About the full investigation: Several histologies were represented in the cohort, which also included both smokers and never-smokers as well as patients whose samples were collected after neoadjuvant chemotherapy. Each patient contributed resected tumor tissue and uninvolved lung tissue from the same patient, described as non-adjacent to the tumor. Flow cytometry, multiplex immunofluorescence, RNA-seq, exome sequencing and proteomics were applied to the same patients as TCR sequencing, which was one of several integrated assays. In total, the ICON cohort was made up of over a hundred surgical patients who had localized non-small cell lung cancer and whose tumors were resected. For 50 to 55 patients, immunoSEQ T-cell fraction was compared between paired tumor and uninvolved lung.

Concerning this clone itself: The antigen this receptor binds is unknown. No much larger clonotype is one base removed from it; base qualities were not supplied.

Taken from cysteine to phenylalanine, the CDR3 has 15 residues. Of the read, only the CDR3 DNA is kept; its 45 bases are in frame from base 1. From the germline V gene, CDR1 is LGHNA and CDR2 is YNFKEQ. V is pared back by 3 bases and J by 0 bases, with 12 bases lying between the germline termini. The immunoSEQ assay used for TCR sequencing gave the T-cell fraction in both tumor and uninvolved lung tissue. In the paper's pipeline: For survival analysis, patients were split into high (upper tertile) and low (lower two tertiles) T-cell fraction groups and compared by log-rank test. A signed-rank test was used to check for differences in T-cell fraction between paired tumor and uninvolved lung. TCRdb limited this immuneACCESS table to in-frame rearrangements with V and J called. A share of clones is missing; checked studies link under half to unresolved V genes, and the rest is unexplained. V, J and clone size are those of that table, while D and trimming were read from the DNA. In all, the sample holds about 3,000 clones, and roughly 50% of those were seen once. The ten largest clones capture over 9.5% of the sample.

Patient enrollment in ICON started in early 2016, and the final patient was enrolled in September 2018. In a subcohort of 80 or so patients, fresh tumor and matched uninvolved tissue were collected for in-depth immune analyses, with TCR sequencing among those analyses. TCR sequencing was performed on DNA isolated from bulk tissue, without cell sorting. The investigation overall reported the following: Assay coverage varied across patients depending on available tissue quantity, so only a subset of the cohort had TCR sequencing. Because different pieces of the same tissue were used for different assays, technical variation could not be separated from intratumor heterogeneity. TCR-derived T-cell fraction did not differ between the flow cytometry-defined immunotypes IM1 (good prognosis) and IM2 (poor prognosis). Consistent with immunofluorescence CD3 counts, TCRbeta sequencing supported greater T cell infiltration in tumors than in uninvolved lung tissue.

Rearrangement joined TRBV4-2 to TRBJ2-7; the D segment cannot be called with confidence. Sequencing was carried out using uninvolved lung tissue not adjacent to the tumor. The receptor was derived from a human donor with non-small cell lung cancer. The DNA sequence is as follows: TGTGCCAGCAGCCAGTACCTGGAGAGCTCCTACGAGCAGTACTTC. The translation is CASSQYLESSYEQYF.